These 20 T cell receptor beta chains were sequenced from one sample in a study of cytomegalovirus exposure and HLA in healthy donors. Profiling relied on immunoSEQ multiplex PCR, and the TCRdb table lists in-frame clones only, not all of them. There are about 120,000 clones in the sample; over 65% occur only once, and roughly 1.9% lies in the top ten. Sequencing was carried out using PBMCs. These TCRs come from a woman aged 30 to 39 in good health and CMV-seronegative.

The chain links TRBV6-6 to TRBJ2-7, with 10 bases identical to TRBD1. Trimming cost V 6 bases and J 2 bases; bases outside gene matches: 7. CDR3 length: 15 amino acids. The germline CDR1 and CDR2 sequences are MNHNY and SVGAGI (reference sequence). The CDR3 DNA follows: TGTGCCAGCAGACTCCGGGACAGGGGCACCTACGAGCAGTACTTC. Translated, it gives CASRLRDRGTYEQYF.

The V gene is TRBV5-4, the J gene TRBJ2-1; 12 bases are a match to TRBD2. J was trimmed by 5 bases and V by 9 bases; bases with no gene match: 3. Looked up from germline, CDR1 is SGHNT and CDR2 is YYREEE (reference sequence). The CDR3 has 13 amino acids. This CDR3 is CATRTSGNNEQFF. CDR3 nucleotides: TGTGCCACCCGGACTAGCGGGAACAATGAGCAGTTCTTC.

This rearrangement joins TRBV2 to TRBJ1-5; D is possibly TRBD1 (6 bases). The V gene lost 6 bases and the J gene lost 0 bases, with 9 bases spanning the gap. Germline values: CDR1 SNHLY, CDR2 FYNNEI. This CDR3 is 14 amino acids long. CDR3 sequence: CASRDSHSNQPQHF. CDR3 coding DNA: TGTGCCAGCAGGGACAGCCATAGCAATCAGCCCCAGCATTTT.

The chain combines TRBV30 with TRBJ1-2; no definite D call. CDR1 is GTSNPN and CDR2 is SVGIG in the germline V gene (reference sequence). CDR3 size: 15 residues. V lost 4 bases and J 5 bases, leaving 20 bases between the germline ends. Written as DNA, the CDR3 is TGTGCCTGGACCGGAGGAGGCGAGGTCGGATATGGCTACACCTTC. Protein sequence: CAWTGGGEVGYGYTF.

The CDR3 reads CASSIDTRGTIYF. CDR3 nucleotide sequence: TGCGCCAGCAGCATCGACACCCGGGGCACCATATATTTT. The gene calls are TRBV5-1 and TRBJ1-3; unclear D gene. V was shortened by 4 bases and J by 9 bases, with 14 bases between the two germline ends. The CDR3 contains 13 residues. Germline V gene lookup returns CDR1 SGHRS and CDR2 YFSETQ. The full variable domain, with the rest looked up from reference TRBV5-1 and TRBJ1-3, is KAGVTQTPRYLIKTRGQQVTLSCSPISGHRSVSWYQQTPGQGLQFLFEYFSETQRNKGNFPGRFSGRQFSNSRSEMNVSTLELGDSALYLCASSIDTRGTIYFGEGSWLTVV.

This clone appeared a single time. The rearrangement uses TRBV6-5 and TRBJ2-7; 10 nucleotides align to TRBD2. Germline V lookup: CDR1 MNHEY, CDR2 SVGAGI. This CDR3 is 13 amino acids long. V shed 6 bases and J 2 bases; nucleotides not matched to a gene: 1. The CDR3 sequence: CASRSGGAYEQYF. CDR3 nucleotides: TGTGCCAGCAGGAGCGGGGGGGCCTACGAGCAGTACTTC.

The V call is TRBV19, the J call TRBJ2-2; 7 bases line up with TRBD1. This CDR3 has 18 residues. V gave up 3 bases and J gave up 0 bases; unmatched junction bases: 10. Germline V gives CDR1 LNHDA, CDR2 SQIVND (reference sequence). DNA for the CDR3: TGTGCCAGTAGTATCTCCGGGACAGCGTTTTCGAACACCGGGGAGCTGTTTTTT. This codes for CASSISGTAFSNTGELFF. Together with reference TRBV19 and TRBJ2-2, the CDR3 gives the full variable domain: DGGITQSPKYLFRKEGQNVTLSCEQNLNHDAMYWYRQDPGQGLRLIYYSQIVNDFQKGDIAEGYSVSREKKESFPLTVTSAQKNPTAFYLCASSISGTAFSNTGELFFGEGSRLTVL.

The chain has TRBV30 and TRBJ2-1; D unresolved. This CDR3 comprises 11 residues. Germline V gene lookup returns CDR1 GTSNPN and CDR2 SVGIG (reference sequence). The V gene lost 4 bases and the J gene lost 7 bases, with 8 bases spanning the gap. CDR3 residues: CAWTLRNEQFF. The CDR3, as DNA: TGTGCCTGGACGTTGCGTAATGAGCAGTTCTTC.

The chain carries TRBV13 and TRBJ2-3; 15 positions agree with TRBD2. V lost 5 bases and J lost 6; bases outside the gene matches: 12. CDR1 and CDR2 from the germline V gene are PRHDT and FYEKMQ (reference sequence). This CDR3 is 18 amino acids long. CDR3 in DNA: TGTGCCAGCAGCCAGCGGACTAGCGGGGGGGCAAGGGTCGATACGCAGTATTTT. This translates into CASSQRTSGGARVDTQYF.

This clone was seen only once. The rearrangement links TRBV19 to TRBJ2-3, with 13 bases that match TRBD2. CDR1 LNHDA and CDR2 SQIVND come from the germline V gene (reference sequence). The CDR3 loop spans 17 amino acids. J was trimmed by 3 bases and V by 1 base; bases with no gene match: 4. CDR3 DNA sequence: TGTGCCAGTAGTATAGTAGGACTAGCGGGGGAAACAGATACGCAGTATTTT. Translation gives CASSIVGLAGETDTQYF.

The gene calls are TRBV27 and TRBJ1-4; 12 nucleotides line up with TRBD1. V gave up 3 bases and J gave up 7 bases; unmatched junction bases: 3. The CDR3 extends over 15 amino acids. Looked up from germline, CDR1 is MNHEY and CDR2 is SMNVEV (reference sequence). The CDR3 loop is CASSFGTGGPEKLFF. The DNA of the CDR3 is TGTGCCAGCAGTTTTGGGACAGGGGGCCCTGAAAAACTGTTTTTT.

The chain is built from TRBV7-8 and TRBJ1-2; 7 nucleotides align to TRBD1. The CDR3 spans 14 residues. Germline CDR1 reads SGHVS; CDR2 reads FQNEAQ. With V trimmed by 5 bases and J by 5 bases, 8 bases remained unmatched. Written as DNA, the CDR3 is TGTGCCAGCAGCCTAGGACAGGAGACATATGGCTACACCTTC. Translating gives CASSLGQETYGYTF.

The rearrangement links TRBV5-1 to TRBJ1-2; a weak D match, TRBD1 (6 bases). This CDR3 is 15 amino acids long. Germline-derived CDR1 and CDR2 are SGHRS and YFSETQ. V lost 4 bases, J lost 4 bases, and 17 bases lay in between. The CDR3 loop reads CASSAGQPGGYGYTF. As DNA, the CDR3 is TGCGCCAGCAGCGCTGGACAGCCCGGCGGCTATGGCTACACCTTC.

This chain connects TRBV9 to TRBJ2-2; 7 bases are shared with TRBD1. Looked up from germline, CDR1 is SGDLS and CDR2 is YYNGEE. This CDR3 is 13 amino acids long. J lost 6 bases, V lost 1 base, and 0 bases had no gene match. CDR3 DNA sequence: TGTGCCAGCAGCGTACAGGGGGCCGGGGAGCTGTTTTTT. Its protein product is CASSVQGAGELFF.

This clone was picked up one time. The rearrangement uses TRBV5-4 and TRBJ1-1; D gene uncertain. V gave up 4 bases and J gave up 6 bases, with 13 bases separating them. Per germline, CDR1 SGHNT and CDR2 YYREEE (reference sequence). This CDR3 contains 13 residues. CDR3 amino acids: CASSPTPEAEAFF. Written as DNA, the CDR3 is TGTGCCAGCAGCCCGACTCCAGAAGCTGAAGCTTTCTTT. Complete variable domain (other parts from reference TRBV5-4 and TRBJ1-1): ETGVTQSPTHLIKTRGQQVTLRCSSQSGHNTVSWYQQALGQGPQFIFQYYREEENGRGNFPPRFSGLQFPNYSSELNVNALELDDSALYLCASSPTPEAEAFFGQGTRLTVV.

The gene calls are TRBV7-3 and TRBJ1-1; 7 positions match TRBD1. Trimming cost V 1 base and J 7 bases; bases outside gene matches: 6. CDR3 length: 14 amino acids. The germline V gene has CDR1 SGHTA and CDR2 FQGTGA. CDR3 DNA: TGTGCCAGCAGCTTAATAGGGGGCGCAGGTGAAGCTTTCTTT. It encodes CASSLIGGAGEAFF.

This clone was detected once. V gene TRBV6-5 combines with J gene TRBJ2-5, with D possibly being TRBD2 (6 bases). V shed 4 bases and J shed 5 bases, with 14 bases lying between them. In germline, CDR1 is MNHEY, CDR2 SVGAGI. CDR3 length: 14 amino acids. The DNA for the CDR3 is TGTGCCAGCAGTTTGCGCGGGGTGGCTGAGACCCAGTACTTC. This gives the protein CASSLRGVAETQYF.

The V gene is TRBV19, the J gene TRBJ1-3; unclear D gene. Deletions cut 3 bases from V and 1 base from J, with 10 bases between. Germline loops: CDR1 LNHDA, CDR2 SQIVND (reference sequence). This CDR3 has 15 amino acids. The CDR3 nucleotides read TGTGCCAGTAGTATCGGGGATATTTCTGGAAACACCATATATTTT. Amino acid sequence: CASSIGDISGNTIYF.

The CDR3 loop is CASSIGGKEKLFF. In DNA form, the CDR3 reads TGTGCCAGTAGTATTGGGGGCAAGGAAAAACTGTTTTTT. The chain carries TRBV19 and TRBJ1-4, with a tentative D call TRBD1 (6 bases). V dropped 3 bases and J dropped 8 bases, with 10 bases sitting between them. CDR1 and CDR2 (germline): LNHDA, SQIVND (reference sequence). This CDR3 region has 13 residues.

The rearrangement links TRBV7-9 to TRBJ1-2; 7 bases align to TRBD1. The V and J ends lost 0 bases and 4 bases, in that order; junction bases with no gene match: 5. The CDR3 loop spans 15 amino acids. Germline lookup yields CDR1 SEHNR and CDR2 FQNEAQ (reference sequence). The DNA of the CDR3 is TGTGCCAGCAGCTTAGCGGACAGGCCGATCTATGGCTACACCTTC. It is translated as CASSLADRPIYGYTF.